The 8 T cell receptor beta chains listed next were all sequenced from one sample in a study of blood T cells in healthy people across ages. Combining a sample-barcoded 5' primer with a J-beta primer mix, a second PCR ran for 7 to 11 cycles. MiXCR, run by TCRdb on the 5' RACE reads, gives a single entry per CDR3 protein. The profile covers hundreds of thousands of distinct CDR3 sequences, with approximately 25% appearing a single time and roughly 9% taken by the ten largest. These data are also associated with another study on T cells of mothers and their children.

Sequencing used blood. The receptor source for this set is a boy between 10 and 17 years old in good health.

Comment on this clonotype: Without the conserved terminal phenylalanine or tryptophan, this CDR3 likely stems from a read error. The gene calls are TRBV29-1 and TRBJ1-3; D remains unclear. V lost 4 bases to trimming and J lost 0 bases, with 10 bases between them. The CDR3 spans 14 residues. Germline assignment: CDR1 SQVTM and CDR2 ANQGSEA. The CDR3 DNA reads as TGCAGCGTTGCCAACTGGGACTCTGGAAACACCATATATTTA. This translates into CSVANWDSGNTIYL.

In its sample, this clonotype was seen a few times. J is TRBJ2-7 and V is TRBV27; 9 positions agree with TRBD1. This CDR3 has 17 residues. V shed 6 bases, J shed 2 bases, and the junction held 14 bases outside the gene matches. CDR1 is MNHEY, CDR2 SMNVEV, per germline (reference sequence). CDR3 residues: CASRPGQGRGKTYEQYF. CDR3 nucleotides: TGTGCCAGCAGGCCGGGACAGGGTCGGGGAAAAACCTACGAGCAGTACTTC.

The rearrangement links TRBV12-3 or TRBV12-4 to TRBJ1-2, with D tentatively TRBD1 (5 bases). Trimming pared 1 base from V and 8 bases from J, leaving 11 bases between. This CDR3 region has 13 residues. The CDR3 loop is CASSLGPGDGYTF. CDR3 in DNA: TGTGCCAGCAGTTTAGGGCCGGGGGACGGCTACACCTTC.

This clonotype showed up many times. This chain links TRBV3-1 with TRBJ2-5; 11 nucleotides line up with TRBD2. The J call is doubtful: the DNA matches TRBJ2-1 better. In germline, CDR1 is LGHDT, CDR2 YNNKEL (reference sequence). This CDR3 region has 17 residues. CDR3 region: CASSPRVASGRKNEQFF. The DNA for the CDR3 is TGTGCCAGCAGCCCGCGGGTGGCTAGCGGGAGGAAGAATGAGCAGTTCTTC.

This chain joins TRBV9 and TRBJ2-3; 12 bases line up with TRBD2. The V gene end was trimmed by 3 bases and the J gene end by 0 bases; junction bases not matched to a gene: 2. CDR3 length: 16 amino acids. From germline, CDR1 is SGDLS and CDR2 YYNGEE. The CDR3 DNA reads TGTGCCAGCAGCGCCGGACTAGCGGGGAGCACAGATACGCAGTATTTT. This translates into CASSAGLAGSTDTQYF.

The chain couples TRBV5-1 to TRBJ2-7, with TRBD1 identical over 7 bases. V shed 1 base and J 2 bases; nucleotides not matched to a gene: 6. Germline loops: CDR1 SGHRS, CDR2 YFSETQ. The length of the CDR3 is 15 residues. This CDR3 is CASSLQGQATYEQYF. CDR3 DNA sequence: TGCGCCAGCAGCTTGCAAGGACAGGCGACCTACGAGCAGTACTTC. Drawing the rest from reference TRBV5-1 and TRBJ2-7, the complete variable domain is KAGVTQTPRYLIKTRGQQVTLSCSPISGHRSVSWYQQTPGQGLQFLFEYFSETQRNKGNFPGRFSGRQFSNSRSEMNVSTLELGDSALYLCASSLQGQATYEQYFGPGTRLTVT.

This clonotype turned up a few times. The rearrangement links TRBV7-9 to TRBJ1-2; D gene ambiguous. Trimming cost V 0 bases and J 6 bases, with 5 bases left between them. Germline values: CDR1 SEHNR, CDR2 FQNEAQ (reference sequence). This CDR3 contains 12 residues. The DNA for the CDR3 is TGTGCCAGCAGCTTAGCTGGACATGGCTACACCTTC. As protein: CASSLAGHGYTF.

This clonotype was picked up a small number of times. The V and J genes are TRBV10-3 and TRBJ2-2; 9 bases map to TRBD1. Germline CDR1 is ENHRY and CDR2 is SYGVKD. There are 13 residues in the CDR3. Germline trimming cut 11 bases from V and 4 bases from J; bases unmatched to any gene: 5. The CDR3 sequence is CASAGQGTGELFF. The CDR3 bases are TGTGCCTCAGCGGGACAGGGCACCGGGGAGCTGTTTTTT.